One sample yielded the 18 T cell receptor beta chains listed below, sequenced in a study of blood T cell repertoires in COVID-19. Some clones are missing from TCRdb's copy, which holds only in-frame ones; the method was immunoSEQ multiplex PCR. Among about 440,000 clones listed, nearly 90% were seen once. Sequenced input: PBMCs or T cells enriched from blood (not recorded which). The receptors come from a woman younger than 35 with acute COVID-19.

The CDR3 loop reads CASSQGAENIQYF. The CDR3 nucleotides are TGTGCCAGCTCACAGGGGGCCGAAAACATTCAGTACTTC. The chain couples TRBV18 to TRBJ2-4, with 7 nucleotides matching TRBD1. J was trimmed by 5 bases and V by 4 bases; bases with no gene match: 2. CDR1 KGHSH and CDR2 LQKENI come from the germline V gene. This CDR3 is built from 13 residues.

The J gene is TRBJ2-1, the V gene TRBV7-7; TRBD2 agrees at 13 bases. In germline, CDR1 is SSHAT, CDR2 FNYEAQ (reference sequence). The CDR3 contains 15 residues. The CDR3: CASGATSGGADEQFF. The CDR3 DNA is TGTGCTAGCGGGGCTACTAGCGGGGGGGCCGATGAGCAGTTCTTC.

The CDR3 here is CAGKYRDTPLHF. The CDR3 coding sequence is TGTGCCGGAAAATACCGGGACACTCCCCTCCACTTT. The chain recombines TRBV6-5 with TRBJ1-6; D is possibly TRBD1 (6 bases). The germline V gene encodes CDR1 MNHEY and CDR2 SVGAGI. This CDR3 is built from 12 residues. V lost 11 bases and J 13 bases, leaving 18 bases between the germline ends.

This chain connects TRBV12-5 to TRBJ2-3; 8 bases line up with TRBD1. Germline V gives CDR1 LGHNT, CDR2 FRNRAP. The CDR3 is 14 residues long. V was pared by 6 bases and J by 5 bases, with 7 bases of the junction left unmatched. CDR3 sequence: CASGPGQGRDTQYF. DNA for the CDR3: TGTGCTAGTGGGCCCGGACAGGGTAGAGATACGCAGTATTTT.

The chain joins TRBV24-1 to TRBJ1-2, with 8 bases fitting TRBD1. J was trimmed by 4 bases and V by 2 bases; bases with no gene match: 2. This CDR3 comprises 14 residues. Germline loops: CDR1 KGHDR, CDR2 SFDVKD. The chain's CDR3 is CATSDSDRGYGYTF. CDR3 nucleotides: TGTGCCACCAGTGATTCCGACAGGGGCTATGGCTACACCTTC.

V gene TRBV6-5 combines with J gene TRBJ2-1; D might be TRBD2 (6 bases). V gave up 4 bases and J gave up 9 bases, with 19 bases separating them. CDR3 size: 15 residues. Germline CDR1 and CDR2: MNHEY and SVGAGI. The CDR3 DNA reads as TGTGCCAGCAGTTTTCGGTCAGGGAGGTTAGGTGAGCAGTTCTTC. It codes for CASSFRSGRLGEQFF.

The genes are TRBV11-2 and TRBJ2-7; tentatively, D is TRBD2 (5 bases). This CDR3 has 13 amino acids. Germline assignment: CDR1 SGHAT and CDR2 FQNNGV. V lost 4 bases to trimming and J lost 2 bases, with 9 bases between them. As DNA, the CDR3 is TGTGCCAGCAGCTCGGACTTGACCTACGAGCAGTACTTC. This gives the protein CASSSDLTYEQYF.

The chain recombines TRBV6-5 with TRBJ2-5; D unresolved. V lost 6 bases and J lost 2, with 16 bases in between. The CDR3 extends over 15 amino acids. Germline CDR1 and CDR2: MNHEY and SVGAGI. The DNA for the CDR3 is TGTGCCAGCAGCCCGAGTTACAACAGACAAGAGACCCAGTACTTC. It encodes CASSPSYNRQETQYF.

The V and J genes are TRBV5-3 and TRBJ1-3; TRBD1 might be the D (5 bases). TRBV5-3 is placed among ORFs of uncertain function. The CDR3 is 15 amino acids. V lost 1 base and J lost 4, with 12 bases in between. This CDR3 is CARSLKGLSGNTIYF. CDR3 nucleotide sequence: TGTGCCAGAAGCTTGAAGGGGCTATCCGGAAACACCATATATTTT.

V usage is TRBV3-1 (or the pseudogene TRBV3-2) and J usage is TRBJ1-4, with D possibly being TRBD1 (5 bases). Germline V CDR1 and CDR2: LGHDT, YNNKEL (reference sequence). V lost 5 bases and J 0 bases, leaving 10 bases between the germline ends. The CDR3 runs 15 residues. CDR3 in amino acids: CASSYRFATNEKLFF. In nucleotides, the CDR3 is TGTGCCAGCAGCTACAGGTTTGCAACTAATGAAAAACTGTTTTTT.

The V call is TRBV19, the J call TRBJ2-7; D is ambiguous. This CDR3 spans 13 amino acids. The ends were cut back, 0 bases at V and 3 bases at J, with 6 bases in the middle. Looked up from germline, CDR1 is LNHDA and CDR2 is SQIVND (reference sequence). In nucleotides, the CDR3 is TGTGCCAGTAGTATAGACAACGGCTACGAGCAGTACTTC. Residues: CASSIDNGYEQYF.

The gene calls are TRBV30 and TRBJ1-2, with D hard to call. With 3 bases removed from V and 13 bases from J, the gap between germline ends came to 15 bases. Germline V CDR1 and CDR2: GTSNPN, SVGIG (reference sequence). This CDR3 spans 11 amino acids. This CDR3 reads CAWSGSVAGTF. The DNA of the CDR3 is TGTGCCTGGAGCGGGTCCGTGGCTGGCACCTTC. The complete variable domain, with remaining parts taken from reference TRBV30 and TRBJ1-2, reads SQTIHQWPATLVQPVGSPLSLECTVEGTSNPNLYWYRQAAGRGLQLLFYSVGIGQISSEVPQNLSASRPQDRQFILSSKKLLLSDSGFYLCAWSGSVAGTFGSGTRLTVV.

V and J are TRBV6-2 or TRBV6-3 and TRBJ1-2; possible D gene TRBD1, 6 bases. V gave up 2 bases and J gave up 8 bases, with 12 bases separating them. CDR3 length equals 13 residues. Germline V gene sequence: CDR1 MNHEY, CDR2 SVGEGT. CDR3 coding DNA: TGTGCCAGCAGTTACGGACAGACGGGGGGCTACACCTTC. Translation gives CASSYGQTGGYTF.

In this sample, this clone turned up once. The rearrangement uses TRBV6-1 and TRBJ1-2, with 7 bases fitting TRBD1. The CDR3 loop spans 14 amino acids. Germline V gene data show CDR1 as MNHNS and CDR2 as SASEGT. Losses at the gene ends were 1 base for V and 9 bases for J; bases not matched to a gene: 8. The CDR3 bases are TGTGCCAGCAGTGAAGGCAGGACAGGTTTTAGCTACACCTTC. Residues: CASSEGRTGFSYTF.

The genes are TRBV19 and TRBJ1-5; D may be TRBD1 (6 bases). Germline values: CDR1 LNHDA, CDR2 SQIVND (reference sequence). Trimming shortened V by 6 bases and J by 3 bases, and 15 bases separated the two germline ends. The CDR3 has 15 amino acids. DNA of the CDR3: TGTGCCAGTAGCTCCCAGGACAGTTACAATCAGCCCCAGCATTTT. Translation: CASSSQDSYNQPQHF. The full variable domain, its missing parts supplied by reference TRBV19 and TRBJ1-5, is DGGITQSPKYLFRKEGQNVTLSCEQNLNHDAMYWYRQDPGQGLRLIYYSQIVNDFQKGDIAEGYSVSREKKESFPLTVTSAQKNPTAFYLCASSSQDSYNQPQHFGDGTRLSIL.

This chain links TRBV4-3 with TRBJ2-7; the D gene is possibly TRBD1 (6 bases). The CDR3 has 17 amino acids. Germline values: CDR1 LGHNA, CDR2 YSLEER. V was trimmed by 3 bases and J by 3 bases, leaving 21 bases between them. CDR3 sequence reads: CASSQGAPGHNIYEQYF. The DNA of the CDR3 is TGCGCCAGCAGCCAGGGGGCTCCGGGACACAATATCTACGAGCAGTACTTC.

J is TRBJ2-3 and V is TRBV11-2; TRBD1 aligns across 7 bases. This CDR3 is built from 16 residues. The V and J ends lost 7 bases and 2 bases, in that order; junction bases with no gene match: 12. CDR1 and CDR2 (germline): SGHAT, FQNNGV. CDR3: CASKSLGGRDTDTQYF. DNA of the CDR3: TGTGCCAGCAAATCCTTAGGGGGCAGGGACACAGATACGCAGTATTTT. Complete variable domain (other parts from reference TRBV11-2 and TRBJ2-3): EAGVAQSPRYKIIEKRQSVAFWCNPISGHATLYWYQQILGQGPKLLIQFQNNGVVDDSQLPKDRFSAERLKGVDSTLKIQPAKLEDSAVYLCASKSLGGRDTDTQYFGPGTRLTVL.

The V gene is TRBV28, the J gene TRBJ1-1, with D maybe TRBD1 (6 bases). The CDR3 runs 15 residues. Germline V gene lookup returns CDR1 MDHEN and CDR2 SYDVKM. Trimming removed 2 bases from V and 8 bases from J, with 18 bases in between. The CDR3, as DNA: TGTGCCAGCAGTTTAAGCAGGGGCGGTCCGGCGGAAGCTTTCTTT. The encoded protein is CASSLSRGGPAEAFF. The entire variable domain, with the rest obtained from reference TRBV28 and TRBJ1-1, is as follows: DVKVTQSSRYLVKRTGEKVFLECVQDMDHENMFWYRQDPGLGLRLIYFSYDVKMKEKGDIPEGYSVSREKKERFSLILESASTNQTSMYLCASSLSRGGPAEAFFGQGTRLTVV.